This T cell receptor (beta chain) was obtained from a study of control samples from healthy donors and cancer patients. Clones were read by immunoSEQ multiplex PCR, and TCRdb kept only the in-frame ones, dropping some. The record lists fewer than 250,000 clones, of which the ten most abundant hold roughly 2%. The clonotype was recovered from a woman in her twenties or thirties in good health. Sequencing was performed on blood.

The CDR3 protein is CASSSQGAVVQEKLFF. CDR3 DNA: TGTGCCAGCAGCTCCCAGGGGGCGGTGGTACAGGAAAAACTGTTTTTT. The J gene is TRBJ1-4, the V gene TRBV7-9, with 8 bases lining up with TRBD1. V lost 4 bases, J lost 8 bases, and 12 bases stayed unmatched. The V gene's germline CDR1 is SEHNR and CDR2 FQNEAQ (reference sequence). The CDR3 is made up of 16 amino acids. Combining the CDR3 with reference TRBV7-9 and TRBJ1-4 gives the whole variable domain DTGVSQNPRHKITKRGQNVTFRCDPISEHNRLYWYRQTLGQGPEFLTYFQNEAQLEKSRLLSDRFSAERPKGSFSTLEIQRTEQGDSAMYLCASSSQGAVVQEKLFFGSGTQLSVL.